The 19 T cell receptor beta chains in this list originate from one sample, sequenced in a study of cytomegalovirus exposure and HLA in healthy donors. PCR amplification relied on 60 Vbeta primers (plus 13 Jbeta primers). Clones were sequenced by immunoSEQ multiplex PCR, and TCRdb holds only the in-frame ones, with some missing. In all, the sample yields tens of thousands of clones. Sequencing used PBMCs. All receptors derive from a male donor in good health and CMV-seropositive.

The chain is built from TRBV6-1 and TRBJ2-7; 7 bases match TRBD1. V was clipped by 8 bases and J by 0 bases; unmatched bases: 7. The CDR3 consists of 14 residues. Germline lookup yields CDR1 MNHNS and CDR2 SASEGT. The CDR3 bases are TGTGCCAGCGGGCCGACAGGGCTCTCCTACGAGCAGTACTTC. Residues: CASGPTGLSYEQYF.

The chain joins TRBV18 to TRBJ2-7; TRBD1 agrees at 8 bases. CDR3 length: 14 residues. The germline CDR1 and CDR2 sequences are KGHSH and LQKENI. V lost 6 bases to trimming and J lost 5 bases; unmatched junction nucleotides: 9. CDR3 in amino acids: CASSPETGAHEQYF. CDR3 nucleotide sequence: TGTGCCAGCTCGCCCGAGACAGGGGCCCACGAGCAGTACTTC.

The chain couples TRBV7-2 to TRBJ2-1, with a weak D call TRBD1 (6 bases). The CDR3 extends over 16 amino acids. The germline CDR1 and CDR2 sequences are SGHTA and FQGNSA. The V and J ends lost 1 base and 4 bases respectively, with 14 bases between them. The CDR3, as DNA: TGTGCCAGCAGCTTAGTACAGGGCCGGATTTACAATGAGCAGTTCTTC. Encoded protein: CASSLVQGRIYNEQFF.

The rearrangement uses TRBV7-9 and TRBJ1-2; D call uncertain. Between the trimmed V and J ends, which lost 3 bases and 6 bases, there was a span of 11 bases. This CDR3 contains 13 residues. Germline V gene sequence: CDR1 SEHNR, CDR2 FQNEAQ (reference sequence). In nucleotides, the CDR3 is TGTGCCAGCAGCTTCCCCGGACTCGATGGCTACACCTTC. Its protein is CASSFPGLDGYTF. Together with reference TRBV7-9 and TRBJ1-2, the CDR3 gives the full variable domain: DTGVSQNPRHKITKRGQNVTFRCDPISEHNRLYWYRQTLGQGPEFLTYFQNEAQLEKSRLLSDRFSAERPKGSFSTLEIQRTEQGDSAMYLCASSFPGLDGYTFGSGTRLTVV.

V usage is TRBV9 and J usage is TRBJ1-1; D is unresolved. Trimming took 3 bases from V and 4 from J, leaving 10 bases between them. This CDR3 is built from 13 residues. Germline lookup yields CDR1 SGDLS and CDR2 YYNGEE. The CDR3 sequence is CASSAARGTEAFF. CDR3 DNA sequence: TGTGCCAGCAGCGCTGCCCGGGGCACTGAAGCTTTCTTT.

V is TRBV10-3 and J is TRBJ2-2, with 15 bases identical to TRBD2. Per germline, CDR1 ENHRY and CDR2 SYGVKD. There are 16 residues in the CDR3. V was pared by 9 bases and J by 4 bases, with 6 bases of the junction left unmatched. The CDR3 loop is CAIRTSGGAGTGELFF. The DNA of the CDR3 is TGTGCCATACGGACTAGCGGGGGGGCGGGCACCGGGGAGCTGTTTTTT.

This rearrangement joins TRBV19 to TRBJ2-2; 10 bases agree with TRBD2. Germline values: CDR1 LNHDA, CDR2 SQIVND (reference sequence). Trimming took 6 bases from V and 3 from J; bases not matched to a gene: 4. This CDR3 has 15 residues. CDR3 sequence reads: CASSTTSGHTGELFF. The CDR3 coding sequence is TGTGCCAGTAGCACGACTAGCGGGCACACCGGGGAGCTGTTTTTT.

The V call is TRBV6-5, the J call TRBJ1-2, with D perhaps TRBD1 (6 bases). CDR3 length equals 14 residues. V dropped 5 bases and J dropped 3 bases, with 13 bases sitting between them. Germline CDR1 MNHEY, CDR2 SVGAGI. CDR3 in amino acids: CASSPRTVYYGYTF. In DNA, the CDR3 is TGTGCCAGCAGTCCACGGACAGTGTACTATGGCTACACCTTC.

V usage is TRBV14 and J usage is TRBJ2-3; TRBD2 agrees at 8 bases. This CDR3 spans 17 amino acids. V dropped 2 bases and J dropped 2; count of bases not matched to a gene: 9. Germline CDR1 SGHDN, CDR2 FVKESK. In DNA form, the CDR3 reads TGTGCCAGCAGCCAACGGTTCGGGCGGGAGGCCACAGATACGCAGTATTTT. Its translation is CASSQRFGREATDTQYF.

The V gene is TRBV5-6, the J gene TRBJ2-7, with 7 bases lining up with TRBD1. The J segment lost 6 bases and the V segment lost 2 bases, leaving 8 bases of the junction unmatched. The V gene's germline CDR1 is SGHDT and CDR2 YYEEEE. CDR3 size: 14 residues. CDR3 in DNA: TGTGCCAGCAGCTTCACCGGGACAGCCCCCGAGCAGTACTTC. It encodes CASSFTGTAPEQYF.

The chain carries TRBV2 and TRBJ2-5; TRBD2 matches at 9 bases. The CDR3 sequence is 16 residues long. Unmatched junction bases numbered 5, after V lost 1 base and J lost 2 bases. Germline CDR1 and CDR2: SNHLY and FYNNEI. CDR3 sequence: CASSEGLRGGQETQYF. CDR3 nucleotide sequence: TGTGCCAGCAGTGAAGGTCTGCGGGGGGGGCAAGAGACCCAGTACTTC.

Concerning this clone: At one end, the junction sequence differs from germline, possibly due to a read error. This sequence joins TRBV7-2 and TRBJ2-1; D is possibly TRBD2 (5 bases). The CDR3 is 15 amino acids. Germline loops: CDR1 SGHTA, CDR2 FQGNSA. The CDR3 loop is CASSLGASSDNEQFF. CDR3 DNA sequence: TGTGCCAGCAGCTTGGGAGCAAGCTCCGACAATGAGCAGTTCTTC.

This chain connects TRBV2 to TRBJ1-3, with D maybe TRBD1 (5 bases). Trimming removed 7 bases from V and 4 bases from J, with 17 bases in between. The CDR3 extends over 15 amino acids. CDR1 is SNHLY and CDR2 is FYNNEI in the germline V gene. The DNA for the CDR3 is TGTGCCAGCACCACCGACCCAGGGTCCGGAAACACCATATATTTT. It translates to CASTTDPGSGNTIYF.

The CDR3 DNA follows: TGTGCCAGCAGCGGGAGGACAGGGGGGAATAATGGCTACACCTTC. Translated, it gives CASSGRTGGNNGYTF. The rearrangement links TRBV6-1 to TRBJ1-2, with 10 bases lining up with TRBD1. After removal of 6 bases from V and 6 bases from J, the junction contained 10 bases not matched to a gene. Germline CDR1 MNHNS, CDR2 SASEGT. The CDR3 contains 15 residues.

The rearrangement links TRBV4-1 to TRBJ2-2, with D tentatively TRBD2 (6 bases). Germline V gene lookup returns CDR1 MGHRA and CDR2 YSYEKL. The V end was cut by 4 bases, the J end by 5 bases, with 14 bases between. The CDR3 covers 15 residues. CDR3 DNA sequence: TGCGCCAGCAGCCCCTACGGAGGGGAGACCGGGGAGCTGTTTTTT. It specifies CASSPYGGETGELFF.

The rearrangement uses TRBV6-6 and TRBJ1-1; 7 nucleotides align to TRBD1. Germline V lookup: CDR1 MNHNY, CDR2 SVGAGI (reference sequence). Trimming removed 6 bases from V and 1 base from J; junction bases left unmatched: 8. The CDR3 loop spans 15 amino acids. The CDR3 nucleotides read TGTGCCAGCAGCCCACGACAGGGACCGAACACTGAAGCTTTCTTT. This sequence encodes CASSPRQGPNTEAFF.

This rearrangement joins TRBV30 to TRBJ2-1; 7 bases map to TRBD2. The trim removed 5 bases at V and 7 bases at J, leaving 11 bases unmatched. CDR3 length: 14 residues. The germline CDR1 and CDR2 sequences are GTSNPN and SVGIG (reference sequence). The CDR3 reads CAWDRDVGGNEQFF. The CDR3 bases are TGTGCCTGGGATAGGGACGTGGGGGGGAATGAGCAGTTCTTC.

V gene TRBV5-6 combines with J gene TRBJ2-7; TRBD1 matches at 8 bases. Germline values: CDR1 SGHDT, CDR2 YYEEEE. The CDR3 runs 13 residues. Germline trimming cut 4 bases from V and 5 bases from J; bases unmatched to any gene: 5. The CDR3 loop is CASSPVTGDEQYF. The CDR3 DNA sequence: TGTGCCAGCAGCCCGGTGACAGGGGACGAGCAGTACTTC.

The CDR3 coding sequence is TGTGCCAGCAGCGCATGGGACCGGGCAGGGGGCTTAAGGAACTATGGCTACACCTTC. Its protein is CASSAWDRAGGLRNYGYTF. This chain links TRBV9 with TRBJ1-2, with 8 bases lining up with TRBD1. After removal of 3 bases from V and 2 bases from J, the junction contained 18 bases not matched to a gene. The CDR3 has 19 amino acids. CDR1 is SGDLS, CDR2 YYNGEE, per germline.